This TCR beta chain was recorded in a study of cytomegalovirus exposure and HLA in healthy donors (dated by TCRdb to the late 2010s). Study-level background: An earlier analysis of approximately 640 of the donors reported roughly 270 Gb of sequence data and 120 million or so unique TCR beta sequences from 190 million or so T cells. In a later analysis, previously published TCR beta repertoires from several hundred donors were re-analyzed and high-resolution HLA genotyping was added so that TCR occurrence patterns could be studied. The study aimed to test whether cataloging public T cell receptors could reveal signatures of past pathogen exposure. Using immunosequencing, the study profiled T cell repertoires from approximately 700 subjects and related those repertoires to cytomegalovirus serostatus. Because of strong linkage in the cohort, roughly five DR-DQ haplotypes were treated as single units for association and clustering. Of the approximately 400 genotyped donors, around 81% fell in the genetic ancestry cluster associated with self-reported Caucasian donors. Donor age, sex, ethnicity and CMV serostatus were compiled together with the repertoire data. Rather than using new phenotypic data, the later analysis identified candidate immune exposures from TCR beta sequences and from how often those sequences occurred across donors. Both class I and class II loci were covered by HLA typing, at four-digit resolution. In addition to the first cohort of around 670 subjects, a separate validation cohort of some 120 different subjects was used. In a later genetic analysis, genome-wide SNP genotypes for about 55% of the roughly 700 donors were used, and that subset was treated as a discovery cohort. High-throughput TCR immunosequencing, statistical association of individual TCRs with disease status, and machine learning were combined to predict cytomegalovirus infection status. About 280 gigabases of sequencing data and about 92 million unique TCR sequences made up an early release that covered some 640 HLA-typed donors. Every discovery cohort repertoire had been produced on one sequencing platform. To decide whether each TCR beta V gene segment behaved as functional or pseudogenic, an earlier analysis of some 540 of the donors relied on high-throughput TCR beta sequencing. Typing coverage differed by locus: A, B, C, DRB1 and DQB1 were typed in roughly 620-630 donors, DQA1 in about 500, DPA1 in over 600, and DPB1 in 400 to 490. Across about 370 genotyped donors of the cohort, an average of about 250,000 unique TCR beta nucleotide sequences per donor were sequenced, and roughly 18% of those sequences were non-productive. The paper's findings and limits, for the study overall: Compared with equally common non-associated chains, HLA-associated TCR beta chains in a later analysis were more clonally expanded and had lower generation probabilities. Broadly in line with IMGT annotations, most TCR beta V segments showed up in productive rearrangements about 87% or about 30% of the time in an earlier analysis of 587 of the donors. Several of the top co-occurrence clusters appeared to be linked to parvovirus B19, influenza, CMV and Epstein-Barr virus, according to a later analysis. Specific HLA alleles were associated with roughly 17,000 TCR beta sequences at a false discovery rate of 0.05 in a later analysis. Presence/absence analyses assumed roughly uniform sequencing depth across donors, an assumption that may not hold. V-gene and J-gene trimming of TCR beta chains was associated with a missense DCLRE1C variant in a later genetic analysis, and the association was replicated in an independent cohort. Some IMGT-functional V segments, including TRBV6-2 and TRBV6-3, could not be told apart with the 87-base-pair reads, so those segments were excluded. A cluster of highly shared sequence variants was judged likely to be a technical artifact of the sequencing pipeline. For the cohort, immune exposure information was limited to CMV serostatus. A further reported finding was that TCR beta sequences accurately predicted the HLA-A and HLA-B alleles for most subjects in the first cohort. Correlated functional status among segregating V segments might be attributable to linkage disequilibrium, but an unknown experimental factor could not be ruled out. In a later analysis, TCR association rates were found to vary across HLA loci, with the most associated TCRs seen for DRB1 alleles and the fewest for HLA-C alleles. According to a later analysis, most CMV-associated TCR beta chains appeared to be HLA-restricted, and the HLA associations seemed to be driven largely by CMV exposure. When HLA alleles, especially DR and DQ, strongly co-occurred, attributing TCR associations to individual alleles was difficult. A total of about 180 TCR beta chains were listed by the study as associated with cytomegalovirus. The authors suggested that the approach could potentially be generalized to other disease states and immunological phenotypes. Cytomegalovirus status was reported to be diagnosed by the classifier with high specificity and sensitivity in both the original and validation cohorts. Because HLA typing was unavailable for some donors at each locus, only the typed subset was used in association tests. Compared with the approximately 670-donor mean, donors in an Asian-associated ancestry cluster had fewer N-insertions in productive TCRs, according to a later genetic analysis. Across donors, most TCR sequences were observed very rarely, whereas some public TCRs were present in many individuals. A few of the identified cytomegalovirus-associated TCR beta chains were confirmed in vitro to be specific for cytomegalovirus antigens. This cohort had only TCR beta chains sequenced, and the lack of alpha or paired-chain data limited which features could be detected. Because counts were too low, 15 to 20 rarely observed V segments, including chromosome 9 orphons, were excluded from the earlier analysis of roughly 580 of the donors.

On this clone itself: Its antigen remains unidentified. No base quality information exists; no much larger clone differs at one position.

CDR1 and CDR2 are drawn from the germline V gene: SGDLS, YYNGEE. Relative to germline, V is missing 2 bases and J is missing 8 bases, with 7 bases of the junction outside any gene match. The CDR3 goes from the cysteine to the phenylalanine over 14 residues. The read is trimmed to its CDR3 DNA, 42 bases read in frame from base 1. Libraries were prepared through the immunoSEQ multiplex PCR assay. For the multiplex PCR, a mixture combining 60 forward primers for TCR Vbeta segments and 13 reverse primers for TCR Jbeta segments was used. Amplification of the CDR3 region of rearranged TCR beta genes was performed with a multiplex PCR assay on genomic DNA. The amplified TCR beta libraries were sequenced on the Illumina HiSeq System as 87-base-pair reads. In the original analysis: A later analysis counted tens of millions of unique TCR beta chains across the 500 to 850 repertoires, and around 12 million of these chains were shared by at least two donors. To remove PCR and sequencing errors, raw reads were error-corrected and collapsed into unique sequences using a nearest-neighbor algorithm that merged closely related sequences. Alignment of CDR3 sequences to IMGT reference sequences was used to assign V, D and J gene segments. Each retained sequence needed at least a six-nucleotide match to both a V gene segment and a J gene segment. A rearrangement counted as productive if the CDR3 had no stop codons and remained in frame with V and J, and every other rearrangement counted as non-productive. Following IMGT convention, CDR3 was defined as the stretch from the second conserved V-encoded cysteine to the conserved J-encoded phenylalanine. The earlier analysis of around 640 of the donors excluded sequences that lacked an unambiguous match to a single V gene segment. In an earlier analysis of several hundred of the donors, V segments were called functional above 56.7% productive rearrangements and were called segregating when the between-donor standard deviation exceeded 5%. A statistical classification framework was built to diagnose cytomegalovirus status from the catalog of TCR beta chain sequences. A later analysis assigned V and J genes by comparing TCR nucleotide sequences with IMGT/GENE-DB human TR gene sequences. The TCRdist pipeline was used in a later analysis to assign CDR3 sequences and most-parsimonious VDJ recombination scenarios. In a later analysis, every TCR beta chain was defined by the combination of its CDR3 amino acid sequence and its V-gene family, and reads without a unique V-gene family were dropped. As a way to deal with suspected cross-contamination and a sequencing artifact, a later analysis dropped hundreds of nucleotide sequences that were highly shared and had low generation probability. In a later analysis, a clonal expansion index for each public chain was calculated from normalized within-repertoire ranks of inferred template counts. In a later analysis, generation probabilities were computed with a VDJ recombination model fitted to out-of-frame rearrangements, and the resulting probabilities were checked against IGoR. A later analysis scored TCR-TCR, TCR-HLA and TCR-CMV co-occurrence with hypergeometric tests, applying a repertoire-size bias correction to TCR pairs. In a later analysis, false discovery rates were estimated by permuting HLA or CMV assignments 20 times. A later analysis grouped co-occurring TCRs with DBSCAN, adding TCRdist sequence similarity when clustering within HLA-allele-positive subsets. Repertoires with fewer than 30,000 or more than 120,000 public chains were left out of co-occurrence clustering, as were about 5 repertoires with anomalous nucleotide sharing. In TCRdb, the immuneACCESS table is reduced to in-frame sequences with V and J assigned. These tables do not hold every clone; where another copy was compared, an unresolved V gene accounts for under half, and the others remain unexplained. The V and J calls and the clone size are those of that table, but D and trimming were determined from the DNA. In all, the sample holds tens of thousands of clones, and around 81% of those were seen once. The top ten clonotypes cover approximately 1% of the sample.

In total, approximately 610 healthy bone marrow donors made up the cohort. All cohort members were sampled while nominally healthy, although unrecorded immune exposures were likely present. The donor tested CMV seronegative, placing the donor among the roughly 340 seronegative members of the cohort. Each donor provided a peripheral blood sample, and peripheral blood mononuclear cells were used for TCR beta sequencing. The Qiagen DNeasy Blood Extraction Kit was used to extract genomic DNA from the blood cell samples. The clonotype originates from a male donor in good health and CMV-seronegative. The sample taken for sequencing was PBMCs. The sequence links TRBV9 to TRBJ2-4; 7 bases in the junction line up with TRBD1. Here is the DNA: TGTGCCAGCAGCGTGGGGACAGTTGAAGACATTCAGTACTTC. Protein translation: CASSVGTVEDIQYF.